What follows are 14 T cell receptor beta chains derived from one specimen sequenced in a study of blood T cells in healthy people across ages. For the second PCR, which ran for about 6 to 11 cycles, a sample-barcoded 5' primer and a J-beta primer mix were used. TCRdb recomputed calls from the 5' RACE reads with MiXCR, one row per CDR3 protein. The sample lists hundreds of thousands of distinct CDR3 sequences, approximately 30% seen once, with about 15% in the top ten. Sequenced sample: blood. These receptors were collected from a woman of 80 years or more in good health.

There are many counts of this clonotype. The chain combines TRBV3-1 with TRBJ2-5; TRBD2 agrees at 8 bases. CDR1 and CDR2 from the germline V gene are LGHDT and YNNKEL (reference sequence). V lost 1 base to trimming and J lost 6 bases; unmatched junction nucleotides: 7. This CDR3 is 15 amino acids long. The CDR3: CASSQGGTSDQTQYF. The CDR3 DNA follows: TGTGCCAGCAGCCAAGGAGGGACTAGTGATCAGACCCAGTACTTC.

The V and J genes are TRBV7-6 and TRBJ2-7, with 7 bases fitting TRBD1. The CDR3 covers 18 residues. Germline assignment: CDR1 SGHVS and CDR2 FNYEAQ. With V trimmed by 1 base and J by 3 bases, 15 bases remained unmatched. CDR3 protein: CASSLESAGGRGYYEQYF. The CDR3 bases are TGTGCCAGCAGCTTAGAGTCCGCAGGGGGACGGGGCTACTACGAGCAGTACTTC.

This clonotype was counted ten times or more. The V call is TRBV7-6, the J call TRBJ2-3; possible D gene TRBD2, 6 bases. Trimming cost V 0 bases and J 2 bases, with 12 bases left between them. Germline V gene data show CDR1 as SGHVS and CDR2 as FNYEAQ. This CDR3 comprises 16 residues. CDR3 coding DNA: TGTGCCAGCAGCTTAGCTTTCGGGGGACCCACAGATACGCAGTATTTT. It yields the protein CASSLAFGGPTDTQYF.

Details on this clonotype: One base away lies a much larger clone, so this may be a sequencing read error. The chain employs TRBV20-1 and TRBJ2-3, with TRBD1 as a possible D gene (6 bases). The CDR3 consists of 15 residues. Germline lookup yields CDR1 DFQATT and CDR2 SNEGSKA (reference sequence). The CDR3: CSASKVGVVTGTQYF. As DNA, the CDR3 is TGCAGTGCTAGTAAGGTGGGGGTCGTGACAGGTACGCAGTATTTT.

V is TRBV30 and J is TRBJ2-2, with D uncertain. Trimming removed 1 base at V and 8 bases at J, with 11 bases between. CDR1 is GTSNPN, CDR2 SVGIG, per germline (reference sequence). The CDR3 extends over 13 amino acids. CDR3 DNA sequence: TGTGCCTGGAGTGGGCATTATCAGGGGGAGCTGTTTTTT. Translation: CAWSGHYQGELFF.

This clonotype was observed at least ten times. The J gene is TRBJ2-1, the V gene TRBV4-3; 10 bases map to TRBD2. V was clipped by 3 bases and J by 4 bases; unmatched bases: 9. The CDR3 totals 17 residues. CDR1 is LGHNA, CDR2 YSLEER, per germline. CDR3 nucleotide sequence: TGCGCCAGCAGCCAGGACCCTAGCGGGGGCCATTACAATGAGCAGTTCTTC. It encodes CASSQDPSGGHYNEQFF.

The gene calls are TRBV6-6 and TRBJ1-2; D gene ambiguous. Trimming removed 6 bases from V and 2 bases from J, with 19 bases in between. Germline V gene lookup returns CDR1 MNHNY and CDR2 SVGAGI (reference sequence). The CDR3 runs to 16 residues. CDR3 region: CASRPPRRGDNYGYTF. CDR3 nucleotide sequence: TGTGCCAGCAGGCCCCCCAGGCGGGGAGACAACTATGGCTACACCTTC.

This rearrangement joins TRBV11-2 to TRBJ2-5; TRBD2 aligns across 7 bases. The DNA end is more similar to TRBJ2-1, so the J call may be wrong. The germline V gene encodes CDR1 SGHAT and CDR2 FQNNGV. The CDR3 is made up of 15 amino acids. The CDR3 reads CASSFSGGGEGTQFF. The CDR3 DNA reads TGTGCCAGCAGCTTCTCGGGGGGTGGGGAAGGGACCCAGTTCTTC.

This chain links TRBV7-3 with TRBJ2-3; tentatively, D is TRBD2 (6 bases). The CDR3 runs 15 residues. Trimming took off 4 bases at V and 3 bases at J, with 14 bases between the two ends. CDR1 SGHTA and CDR2 FQGTGA come from the germline V gene. In DNA, the CDR3 is TGTGCCAGCAGCTCAAACACGGGGGTAACAGATACGCAGTATTTT. Residues: CASSSNTGVTDTQYF.

This clonotype was recorded at least ten times. The chain is built from TRBV7-2 and TRBJ1-2, with D possibly TRBD1 on 6 matching bases. Germline V gives CDR1 SGHTA, CDR2 FQGNSA. V lost 3 bases and J 2 bases, leaving 13 bases between the germline ends. This CDR3 has 15 amino acids. This CDR3 reads CASSFRKGTNYGYTF. CDR3 coding DNA: TGTGCCAGCAGCTTCCGGAAGGGGACAAACTATGGCTACACCTTC.

Worth noting for this clonotype: This may stem from a read error, because a much larger clone lies one nucleotide away. The J gene is TRBJ2-3, the V gene TRBV3-1, with 7 positions matching TRBD1. Germline V gene lookup returns CDR1 LGHDT and CDR2 YNNKEL (reference sequence). The length of the CDR3 is 16 residues. In DNA, the CDR3 is TGTGCCAGCAGCCAAGGGGACAGCCCGAGCACAGATACGCGGTATTTT. As protein: CASSQGDSPSTDTRYF.

The chain combines TRBV7-3 with TRBJ1-1, with 8 bases fitting TRBD1. This CDR3 is 15 amino acids long. With V trimmed by 4 bases and J by 3 bases, 7 bases remained unmatched. CDR1 SGHTA and CDR2 FQGTGA come from the germline V gene. The CDR3: CASSSGGGQDTEAFF. DNA for the CDR3: TGTGCCAGCAGCTCAGGGGGCGGGCAGGACACTGAAGCTTTCTTT. The whole variable domain, remainder taken from reference TRBV7-3 and TRBJ1-1, is GAGVSQTPSNKVTEKGKYVELRCDPISGHTALYWYRQSLGQGPEFLIYFQGTGAADDSGLPNDRFFAVRPEGSVSTLKIQRTERGDSAVYLCASSSGGGQDTEAFFGQGTRLTVV.

V usage is TRBV7-2 and J usage is TRBJ2-3, with a tentative D call TRBD1 (5 bases). Looked up from germline, CDR1 is SGHTA and CDR2 is FQGNSA. The CDR3 extends over 15 amino acids. Trimming removed 8 bases from V and 0 bases from J, with 15 bases in between. The CDR3: CASFQGAQSTDTQYF. The CDR3 DNA reads as TGTGCCAGCTTCCAAGGGGCACAGAGCACAGATACGCAGTATTTT.

V and J are TRBV6-2 or TRBV6-3 and TRBJ2-3; D gene uncertain. CDR3 length: 14 amino acids. The germline V gene has CDR1 MNHEY and CDR2 SVGEGT. Trimming pared 0 bases from V and 5 bases from J, leaving 9 bases between. As DNA, the CDR3 is TGTGCCAGCAGTTACTCAGGATTAGGAGATACGCAGTATTTT. This translates into CASSYSGLGDTQYF.